The following is a T cell receptor beta chain sequence with its context. The CDR3 is 16 amino acids. The junction had 9 bases not matched to a gene; V was cut back by 3 bases and J by 6 bases. Germline V gene lookup returns CDR1 MNHNS and CDR2 SASEGT. As originally analysed: Estimates of nucleated cell counts were drawn from the amplification of reference gene primers. The protocol was immunoSEQ multiplex PCR, while the TCRdb copy is restricted to in-frame clones and leaves out a portion. Clone size and V and J calls were adopted from that table, with D and trimming inferred from the DNA. The table has fewer than 250,000 clones, 89% seen once; the top ten hold around 8%. This record belongs to a study of blood T cell repertoires in COVID-19. In the study overall: COVID-19 samples from acute and convalescent phases originated in the United States, Italy and Spain. Nucleic acid was either cDNA or gDNA, and it came from T cells, B-cell-depleted T cells, or PBMCs.

Sequencing input: PBMCs or T cells enriched from blood (not recorded which). This rearrangement joins TRBV6-1 to TRBJ1-4, with 8 bases matching TRBD1. The source of this sequence is a woman aged 18-29 years who had recovered from COVID-19. The CDR3 loop reads CASSDRRGHEDEKLFF. Here the CDR3 DNA reads TGTGCCAGCAGTGACCGCAGGGGGCATGAGGATGAAAAACTGTTTTTT.